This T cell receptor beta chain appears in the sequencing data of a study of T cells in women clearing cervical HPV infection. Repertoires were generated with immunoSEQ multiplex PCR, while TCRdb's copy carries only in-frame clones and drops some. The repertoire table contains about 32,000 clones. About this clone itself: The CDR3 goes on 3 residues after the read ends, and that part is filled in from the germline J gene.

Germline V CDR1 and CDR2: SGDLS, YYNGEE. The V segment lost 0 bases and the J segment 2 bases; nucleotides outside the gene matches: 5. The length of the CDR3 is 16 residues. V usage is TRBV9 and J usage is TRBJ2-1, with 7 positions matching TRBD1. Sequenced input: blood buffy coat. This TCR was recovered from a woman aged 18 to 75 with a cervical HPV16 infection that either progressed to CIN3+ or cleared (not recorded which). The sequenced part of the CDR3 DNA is TGTGCCAGCAGCGTAGGAAGGGGGCCGGCCTACAATGAG. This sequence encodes CASSVGRGPAYNE. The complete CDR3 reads CASSVGRGPAYNEQFF.